This T cell receptor (beta chain) was sequenced in a study of graft-versus-host responses after intestinal transplantation. The study's findings and limits: Individuals carrying graft-donor T cell macrochimerism showed high graft-versus-host to host-versus-graft clonal ratios in allografts. Early after transplant, HvG clones declined as circulating GvH clones peaked.

Data came from immunoSEQ multiplex PCR; TCRdb stores just in-frame clones and leaves some out. The data contain 85,000 to 100,000 clones, 86% of them singletons. In germline, CDR1 is MNHEY, CDR2 SVGAGI. This CDR3 region has 14 residues. V lost 2 bases and J lost 4; bases outside the gene matches: 4. This clone was seen once. Its target is not known. The receptor was isolated from a human patient who received an intestinal transplant, so some T cells may come from the graft donor. This rearrangement joins TRBV6-5 to TRBJ1-2; TRBD1 agrees at 7 bases. Sequenced material: PBMCs, taken 255 days after intestinal transplant. The CDR3 region has the DNA TGTGCCAGCAGTTACCGACAGGGTTCCTATGGCTACACCTTC. Amino acid sequence: CASSYRQGSYGYTF.